Listed below are T cell receptor beta chains from one sample, sequenced in a study of Graves' ophthalmopathy and Graves' hyperthyroidism. TCRdb processed the multiplex PCR reads anew with MiXCR; each CDR3 protein has one entry. The sample includes around 1.1 million distinct CDR3 sequences, less than 45% of them seen just once. The sample consisted of peripheral blood or thyroid tissue (not recorded which). Receptors were obtained from an adult man with Graves' hyperthyroidism. Both conserved end residues are trimmed from each CDR3. Not all rows give a size; the values are once, few, many and, for expanded clones, a class.

CDR3 protein	J gene	clone size	V gene
AIRNQRDNVGGYT	TRBJ1-2	NA	TRBV10-3
ASSQDRDILWSQH	TRBJ1-5	few	TRBV4-1
AWTPGLGNYGYT	TRBJ1-2	NA	TRBV30
ASSLFNSNQPQH	TRBJ1-5	NA	TRBV12-3/TRBV12-4
SVVWNTGELS	TRBJ2-2	NA	TRBV29-1
SALPGQGQSPLH	TRBJ1-6	NA	TRBV20-1
ASSPRGGDYGYT	TRBJ1-2	many	TRBV7-9
ATAGGLAGASLYEQY	TRBJ2-7	many	TRBV2
ASLKVPNEKLF	TRBJ1-4	many	TRBV7-9
SVEETGGNYGYT	TRBJ1-2	NA	TRBV29-1
ASSESRGLVAQPQQY	TRBJ2-7	NA	TRBV10-2
ASSGYSISGANVLT	TRBJ2-6	many	TRBV2
ASRGNGPGANVLT	TRBJ2-6	few	TRBV6-6
ASRYYPHEQY	TRBJ2-7	NA	TRBV7-2
ASSPPGQNSPLH	TRBJ1-6	many	TRBV6-6
ASLTDSYEQY	TRBJ2-7	many	TRBV2
SVLVRGPNEKLF	TRBJ1-4	many	TRBV29-1
SAKILRTGVSNSPLH	TRBJ1-6	many	TRBV20-1
ASSFLGGHSPLH	TRBJ1-6	NA	TRBV7-9
ASSPGSVANSPLH	TRBJ1-6	NA	TRBV18
ASSSQGRDRIETQY	TRBJ2-5	NA	TRBV11-2
ATSDSPGTGRSSALYEQY	TRBJ2-7	many	TRBV24-1
ASRGTADSPLH	TRBJ1-6	many	TRBV12-3/TRBV12-4
ASSPQGADEQY	TRBJ2-7	NA	TRBV7-9
ATGERVQETQY	TRBJ2-5	many	TRBV6-5
ASSPTGRSGANVLT	TRBJ2-6	once	TRBV7-2
ASSATSGTHTGELF	TRBJ2-2	NA	TRBV2
ASREAYMNTEAF	TRBJ1-1	NA	TRBV19
ASSPVWRQGVRETQY	TRBJ2-5	many	TRBV12-3/TRBV12-4
ASTERTAYEQY	TRBJ2-7	NA	TRBV19
ASSNVGRGQEIQETQY	TRBJ2-5	NA	TRBV12-3/TRBV12-4
ASSEPDRGNEKLF	TRBJ1-4	NA	TRBV10-2
ASSQASSGAYEQY	TRBJ2-7	many	TRBV4-3
ASSFGELRAF	TRBJ1-1	once	TRBV6-6
ASRGHRGHGYT	TRBJ1-2	NA	TRBV7-9
ASGPLGLTGELF	TRBJ2-2	NA	TRBV5-1
SAREETRREQY	TRBJ2-7	NA	TRBV20-1
ASKRDTNQPQH	TRBJ1-5	many	TRBV2
ASSLGRSQGTQY	TRBJ2-5	few	TRBV7-8
ASSEPDSLLDRSYGYT	TRBJ1-2	few	TRBV10-2
ASSPPSGETQY	TRBJ2-5	many	TRBV7-2
ASSLVRILNTEAF	TRBJ1-1	many	TRBV7-9
ASSSGQGGGDTEAF	TRBJ1-1	few	TRBV11-2
ASSWDRGLNEQY	TRBJ2-7	many	TRBV7-8
AVAGLLNTEAF	TRBJ1-1	NA	TRBV7-9
SVVLWYGGSAEAF	TRBJ1-1	many	TRBV29-1
ASSPRISGAF	TRBJ1-1	NA	TRBV7-9
ASSPRVRDSLSGANVLT	TRBJ2-6	many	TRBV7-2
AIRDDRVAGELF	TRBJ2-2	many	TRBV10-3
ASSYGAAQY	TRBJ2-5	NA	TRBV6-6
ASSLEDRGNYGYT	TRBJ1-2	many	TRBV11-2
ASSLWFSGSYEQY	TRBJ2-7	few	TRBV7-2
SVDGGAGALSGANVLT	TRBJ2-6	NA	TRBV29-1